Each of the 18 T cell receptor beta chains below was sequenced from the same sample in a study of T cells after yellow fever vaccination. TCRdb analysed the 5' RACE reads with MiXCR anew, one entry per CDR3 protein. The sample has 450,000 to 650,000 distinct CDR3 sequences; roughly 14% are singletons. Sequencing used PBMCs, obtained on the day of the yellow fever booster vaccination. Receptors originate from a man between 25 and 39 years old who received the YFV17D yellow fever vaccine.

This clonotype was seen only a few times. The chain couples TRBV27 to TRBJ1-5; the D is unclear. Germline V lookup: CDR1 MNHEY, CDR2 SMNVEV (reference sequence). V lost 5 bases and J 0 bases, leaving 8 bases between the germline ends. This CDR3 has 14 amino acids. The CDR3 bases are TGTGCCAGCAGTCCGCGGTATAGCAATCAGCCCCAGCATTTT. Residues: CASSPRYSNQPQHF.

The chain uses TRBV7-9 and TRBJ2-1, with D unresolved. The germline CDR1 and CDR2 sequences are SEHNR and FQNEAQ (reference sequence). This CDR3 is 13 amino acids long. V was shortened by 5 bases and J by 9 bases, with 14 bases between the two germline ends. The CDR3 spells CASSRSPGTEQFF. The CDR3 DNA reads TGTGCCAGCAGCCGTAGTCCTGGTACTGAGCAGTTCTTC.

This clonotype was found a few times. The V gene is TRBV29-1, the J gene TRBJ2-7; no reliable D call. Germline V gene data show CDR1 as SQVTM and CDR2 as ANQGSEA. The CDR3 consists of 12 residues. Deletions cut 4 bases from V and 2 bases from J, with 9 bases between. This chain's CDR3 is CSVAPRTYEQYF. The CDR3 DNA is TGCAGCGTTGCCCCCCGGACCTACGAGCAGTACTTC.

The chain recombines TRBV6-2 or TRBV6-3 with TRBJ2-7, with TRBD1 matching over 9 bases. The CDR3 is made up of 14 amino acids. The germline gives CDR1 MNHEY, CDR2 SVGEGT. Trimming took 6 bases from V and 4 from J; bases not matched to a gene: 7. The CDR3 spells CASRLPGQGYEQYF. CDR3 nucleotides: TGTGCCAGCAGGTTACCGGGACAGGGATACGAGCAGTACTTC.

This clonotype was recorded a few times. This chain uses TRBV15 with TRBJ2-7; a possible D gene is TRBD1 (6 bases). V dropped 0 bases and J dropped 0 bases, with 12 bases sitting between them. This CDR3 has 16 amino acids. Germline CDR1 and CDR2: LNHNV and YYDKDF (reference sequence). The DNA for the CDR3 is TGTGCCACCAGCAGAGAAGGGACAAGAGGCTCCTACGAGCAGTACTTC. Translating it yields CATSREGTRGSYEQYF.

This clonotype was recorded a few times. The chain combines TRBV12-3 or TRBV12-4 with TRBJ1-1, with D hard to call. V was shortened by 4 bases and J by 1 base, with 7 bases between the two germline ends. This CDR3 contains 13 residues. The CDR3 reads CASSWSRNTEAFF. CDR3 bases: TGTGCCAGCAGTTGGTCGAGGAACACTGAAGCTTTCTTT.

The chain links TRBV7-6 to TRBJ2-1; 9 bases line up with TRBD2. CDR1 and CDR2 (germline): SGHVS, FNYEAQ. Trimming removed 1 base from V and 16 bases from J; junction bases left unmatched: 11. The CDR3 is 14 residues long. The CDR3 loop reads CASSLGSLAGDSFF. CDR3 nucleotides: TGTGCCAGCAGCTTAGGCTCTTTAGCGGGAGATTCCTTCTTC.

The chain uses TRBV28 and TRBJ2-1; 13 bases are shared with TRBD2. Germline V gives CDR1 MDHEN, CDR2 SYDVKM. The length of the CDR3 is 12 residues. Trimming cost V 11 bases and J 7 bases; bases outside gene matches: 2. The CDR3 coding sequence is TGTGCCTTGGGACTAGCGGGGAATGAGCAGTTCTTC. Protein: CALGLAGNEQFF.

This chain joins TRBV5-1 and TRBJ2-5; D unclear. Trimming took 4 bases from V and 5 from J, leaving 15 bases between them. The CDR3 loop spans 14 amino acids. The germline gives CDR1 SGHRS, CDR2 YFSETQ. The CDR3 sequence: CASSVSAQGETQYF. CDR3 nucleotides: TGCGCCAGCAGCGTGTCGGCTCAAGGGGAGACCCAGTACTTC.

This clonotype was counted between two and nine times. The chain employs TRBV28 and TRBJ2-5; TRBD1 is a possible D gene (5 bases). CDR1 and CDR2 (germline): MDHEN, SYDVKM. V was cut by 7 bases and J by 3 bases, with 12 bases left in between. There are 13 residues in the CDR3. The CDR3 DNA is TGTGCCAGCACCGAGACAGTGAAAGAGACCCAGTACTTC. It translates to CASTETVKETQYF.

This clonotype is a singleton in its sample. The chain joins TRBV6-5 to TRBJ1-1; TRBD1 might be the D (6 bases). This CDR3 comprises 17 residues. Germline CDR1 is MNHEY and CDR2 is SVGAGI. The V gene lost 6 bases and the J gene lost 6 bases, with 26 bases spanning the gap. The CDR3 sequence is CASSYIRGAPEGPEAFF. In DNA, the CDR3 is TGTGCCAGCAGCTACATTCGGGGGGCACCTGAAGGCCCTGAAGCTTTCTTT.

This clonotype was counted a few times. This chain uses TRBV27 with TRBJ2-1, with 12 bases matching TRBD2. V trimming: 6 bases; J trimming: 6 bases; junction bases outside the gene matches: 9. The CDR3 sequence is 16 residues long. CDR1 and CDR2 from the germline V gene are MNHEY and SMNVEV (reference sequence). CDR3 residues: CASRVWASGRANEQFF. CDR3 sequence (DNA): TGTGCCAGCAGAGTCTGGGCTAGCGGGAGGGCCAATGAGCAGTTCTTC.

The rearrangement uses TRBV6-2 or TRBV6-3 and TRBJ2-7; D possibly corresponds to TRBD2 (6 bases). Trimming cost V 0 bases and J 6 bases, with 15 bases left between them. CDR3 length: 15 residues. Germline values: CDR1 MNHEY, CDR2 SVGEGT. CDR3 region: CASSYSRSGGFEQYF. For the CDR3, the DNA is TGTGCCAGCAGTTACTCGAGGAGTGGGGGGTTCGAGCAGTACTTC.

This clonotype was counted between two and nine times. The chain joins TRBV4-3 to TRBJ2-2; perhaps D is TRBD1 or TRBD2 (5 bases each). The V end lost 1 base, the J end lost 5 bases, and 11 bases lay between the germline ends. This CDR3 has 15 residues. In germline, CDR1 is LGHNA, CDR2 YSLEER. Here the CDR3 reads CASSQVLRGTGELFF. The CDR3, as DNA: TGCGCCAGCAGCCAAGTCCTGAGGGGTACCGGGGAGCTGTTTTTT.

Only a few counts were recorded for this clonotype. The rearrangement uses TRBV7-9 and TRBJ2-1; D gene uncertain. The germline V gene has CDR1 SEHNR and CDR2 FQNEAQ (reference sequence). The CDR3 has 14 amino acids. The V gene lost 5 bases and the J gene lost 4 bases, with 12 bases spanning the gap. The CDR3 nucleotides read TGTGCCAGCAGCCGGAGCGCCCAGTACAATGAGCAGTTCTTC. Translating it yields CASSRSAQYNEQFF.

The chain has TRBV28 and TRBJ1-2; no clear D gene. The CDR3 spans 14 residues. In germline, CDR1 is MDHEN, CDR2 SYDVKM. Trimming stripped 10 bases from V and 2 bases from J, with 17 bases between. This CDR3 is CAITQRSRNYGYTF. DNA of the CDR3: TGTGCCATCACCCAGAGATCGCGCAACTATGGCTACACCTTC.

The table lists this clonotype with a few counts. The V gene is TRBV9, the J gene TRBJ2-3; 9 positions agree with TRBD2. Losses at the gene ends were 0 bases for V and 2 bases for J; bases not matched to a gene: 4. CDR1 and CDR2 from the germline V gene are SGDLS and YYNGEE. This CDR3 spans 16 amino acids. CDR3 loop: CASSVELAGITDTQYF. The DNA for the CDR3 is TGTGCCAGCAGCGTAGAGCTAGCGGGAATCACAGATACGCAGTATTTT.

As to this clonotype: The germline gene is not matched at one end of the junction; a read error may be the cause. The genes are TRBV7-7 and TRBJ2-5, with D possibly TRBD1 on 6 matching bases. The CDR3 contains 19 residues. Germline CDR1 reads SSHAT; CDR2 reads FNYEAQ (reference sequence). The CDR3 loop is CASSPLGGIASQRGETQYF. The CDR3 DNA reads as TGTGCTAGCAGCCCTCTAGGGGGTATCGCTTCCCAAAGGGGAGAGACCCAGTACTTC.